The 21 T cell receptor beta chains below all came from one sample that was sequenced in a study of early stage breast cancer tumors. Measured with immunoSEQ multiplex PCR; TCRdb has only the in-frame clones, and not every one. The data hold approximately 52,000 clones, with around 83% observed a single time. The sequencing input was blood. All receptors derive from a person aged 50-59 years with breast cancer.

In its sample, this clone was seen a few times. The chain links TRBV5-6 to TRBJ2-7; 11 nucleotides line up with TRBD2. The J segment lost 2 bases and the V segment lost 6 bases, leaving 4 bases of the junction unmatched. Looked up from germline, CDR1 is SGHDT and CDR2 is YYEEEE. The CDR3 is made up of 14 amino acids. This CDR3 reads CASTLSGGAYEQYF. CDR3 in DNA: TGTGCCAGCACCCTTAGCGGGGGGGCCTACGAGCAGTACTTC.

This clone is a singleton in its sample. The V gene is TRBV4-3, the J gene TRBJ1-4; TRBD1 might be the D (6 bases). The CDR3 is 15 amino acids. The germline V gene encodes CDR1 LGHNA and CDR2 YSLEER. V gave up 1 base and J gave up 7 bases, with 13 bases separating them. The CDR3 DNA is TGCGCCAGCAGCCAAGCCCAGGGGCCGGGTGAAAAACTGTTTTTT. Amino acid sequence: CASSQAQGPGEKLFF.

The chain carries TRBV6-5 and TRBJ1-2, with D unclear. The germline V gene encodes CDR1 MNHEY and CDR2 SVGAGI. V was shortened by 5 bases and J by 4 bases, with 8 bases between the two germline ends. This CDR3 has 12 residues. In nucleotides, the CDR3 is TGTGCCAGCAGTACCCAGGCCTATGGCTACACCTTC. Its protein product is CASSTQAYGYTF.

This sequence joins TRBV27 and TRBJ2-7; 7 bases agree with TRBD1. Per germline, CDR1 MNHEY and CDR2 SMNVEV (reference sequence). This CDR3 has 13 residues. V trimming: 4 bases; J trimming: 6 bases; junction bases outside the gene matches: 6. The CDR3 DNA follows: TGTGCCAGCAGTTCAGCTAACAGGGGCGAGCAGTACTTC. As protein: CASSSANRGEQYF.

CDR3 region: CASSSSRGYRQETQYF. In DNA, the CDR3 is TGTGCCAGCAGCTCGAGCAGGGGATACCGGCAAGAGACCCAGTACTTC. The chain links TRBV7-8 to TRBJ2-5, with D possibly matching TRBD1 (6 bases). The V end was cut by 4 bases, the J end by 2 bases, with 17 bases between. CDR1 and CDR2 from the germline V gene are SGHVS and FQNEAQ. CDR3 size: 16 residues.

V gene TRBV7-2 combines with J gene TRBJ1-6, with D possibly matching TRBD1 (5 bases). CDR3 length: 15 residues. Germline lookup yields CDR1 SGHTA and CDR2 FQGNSA. Trimming took 0 bases from V and 7 from J, leaving 10 bases between them. The CDR3 spells CASSLAAGQNSPLHF. CDR3 sequence (DNA): TGTGCCAGCAGCTTAGCGGCAGGGCAAAATTCACCCCTCCACTTT.

For the CDR3, the DNA is TGTGCCAGCAGCTTAGTGGAGAACACCGGGGAGCTGTTTTTT. As protein: CASSLVENTGELFF. The chain is built from TRBV7-8 and TRBJ2-2; no definite D call. Germline values: CDR1 SGHVS, CDR2 FQNEAQ. V lost 1 base and J lost 1, with 4 bases in between. The CDR3 has 14 residues.

This chain joins TRBV7-9 and TRBJ1-1, with TRBD1 as a possible D gene (5 bases). Germline loops: CDR1 SEHNR, CDR2 FQNEAQ (reference sequence). There are 15 residues in the CDR3. The V and J ends lost 1 base and 5 bases respectively, with 14 bases between them. CDR3 DNA sequence: TGTGCCAGCAGCTTAGGCGTCTCCGGGGGGACTGAAGCTTTCTTT. Its protein product is CASSLGVSGGTEAFF.

In this sample, this clone turned up once. This rearrangement joins TRBV29-1 to TRBJ2-5, with D unclear. The germline V gene has CDR1 SQVTM and CDR2 ANQGSEA. This CDR3 is 12 amino acids long. Trimming left V 7 bases short and J 5 bases short, with 14 bases between. CDR3 sequence: CSGLSAVETQYF. CDR3 bases: TGCAGCGGACTTAGTGCAGTTGAGACCCAGTACTTC. Supplemented by reference TRBV29-1 and TRBJ2-5, the full variable domain reads SAVISQKPSRDICQRGTSLTIQCQVDSQVTMMFWYRQQPGQSLTLIATANQGSEATYESGFVIDKFPISRPNLTFSTLTVSNMSPEDSSIYLCSGLSAVETQYFGPGTRLLVL.

In this sample, this clone turned up a few times. The chain has TRBV6-5 and TRBJ1-5; no firm D call. Germline CDR1 is MNHEY and CDR2 is SVGAGI. This CDR3 region has 15 residues. V lost 5 bases to trimming and J lost 0 bases, with 11 bases between them. The CDR3, as DNA: TGTGCCAGCAGTGTCGCCGCCTATAGCAATCAGCCCCAGCATTTT. Translating gives CASSVAAYSNQPQHF.

This chain links TRBV30 with TRBJ2-3; 11 bases map to TRBD2. The germline gives CDR1 GTSNPN, CDR2 SVGIG (reference sequence). The J segment lost 1 base and the V segment lost 3 bases, leaving 3 bases of the junction unmatched. CDR3 length: 15 residues. CDR3 region: CAWRLAGARTDTQYF. The CDR3 DNA reads as TGTGCCTGGAGACTAGCGGGGGCCCGCACAGATACGCAGTATTTT.

J is TRBJ2-7 and V is TRBV27; 8 bases agree with TRBD1. The CDR3 consists of 13 residues. Per the germline V gene, CDR1 is MNHEY and CDR2 is SMNVEV (reference sequence). With V trimmed by 4 bases and J by 7 bases, 6 bases remained unmatched. DNA of the CDR3: TGTGCCAGCAGTTCGCGGACAGGGAAAGAGCAGTACTTC. This encodes CASSSRTGKEQYF.

The V call is TRBV7-2, the J call TRBJ2-6; 8 nucleotides agree with TRBD1. The V gene end was trimmed by 5 bases and the J gene end by 0 bases; junction bases not matched to a gene: 6. From germline, CDR1 is SGHTA and CDR2 FQGNSA. This CDR3 is built from 17 residues. CDR3 loop: CASSHGQGASGANVLTF. DNA of the CDR3: TGTGCCAGCAGCCACGGGCAGGGGGCCTCTGGGGCCAACGTCCTGACTTTC. The variable domain in full, completed from reference TRBV7-2 and TRBJ2-6, reads GAGVSQSPSNKVTEKGKDVELRCDPISGHTALYWYRQSLGQGLEFLIYFQGNSAPDKSGLPSDRFSAERTGGSVSTLTIQRTQQEDSAVYLCASSHGQGASGANVLTFGAGSRLTVL.

This chain uses TRBV10-3 with TRBJ2-1, with TRBD2 matching 8 bases. CDR3 length equals 13 residues. With 4 bases clipped from V and 6 bases from J, the junction kept 2 bases outside the gene matches. Germline assignment: CDR1 ENHRY and CDR2 SYGVKD. This CDR3 is CAISAGTSNEQFF. The CDR3 nucleotides are TGTGCCATCAGTGCCGGGACTAGCAATGAGCAGTTCTTC.

The gene calls are TRBV29-1 and TRBJ2-7; D uncertain. The CDR3 spans 13 residues. Germline CDR1 reads SQVTM; CDR2 reads ANQGSEA. V gave up 4 bases and J gave up 0 bases, with 10 bases separating them. The CDR3 here is CSVASSSSYEQYF. Here the CDR3 DNA reads TGCAGCGTTGCTTCTTCGTCCTCCTACGAGCAGTACTTC.

This rearrangement joins TRBV9 to TRBJ2-1; 8 bases fit TRBD2. The junction had 3 bases not matched to a gene; V was cut back by 1 base and J by 3 bases. The CDR3 length is 15 residues. Germline lookup yields CDR1 SGDLS and CDR2 YYNGEE. The CDR3 DNA is TGTGCCAGCAGCGTAAGCGGGGGACTCTACAATGAGCAGTTCTTC. Encoded protein: CASSVSGGLYNEQFF.

J is TRBJ1-5 and V is TRBV19; D gene unclear. The CDR3 covers 10 residues. The V end lost 7 bases, the J end lost 7 bases, and 5 bases lay between the germline ends. The germline gives CDR1 LNHDA, CDR2 SQIVND (reference sequence). CDR3 residues: CASNIQPQHF. The CDR3 DNA sequence: TGTGCCAGTAATATCCAGCCCCAGCATTTT.

The genes are TRBV11-2 and TRBJ2-5; 11 nucleotides match TRBD1. Germline values: CDR1 SGHAT, CDR2 FQNNGV. The CDR3 spans 15 residues. V lost 3 bases, J lost 5 bases, and 5 bases stayed unmatched. CDR3 bases: TGTGCCAGCAGCTTGGACAGGGGGCGCGGGGAGACCCAGTACTTC. Translation gives CASSLDRGRGETQYF.

The DNA for the CDR3 is TGTGCCAGCTCGTCCGCATCGGGTTCGTTCTATGGCTACACCTTC. This codes for CASSSASGSFYGYTF. The chain links TRBV28 to TRBJ1-2; D not certain. Trimming pared 8 bases from V and 4 bases from J, leaving 20 bases between. The germline gives CDR1 MDHEN, CDR2 SYDVKM. The CDR3 covers 15 residues.

This rearrangement joins TRBV28 to TRBJ1-4; TRBD1 matches 7 bases. The V gene's germline CDR1 is MDHEN and CDR2 SYDVKM. Trimming took 5 bases from V and 2 from J; bases not matched to a gene: 2. CDR3 size: 14 residues. CDR3 sequence: CASSTGATNEKLFF. The CDR3 DNA follows: TGTGCCAGCAGTACAGGGGCCACTAATGAAAAACTGTTTTTT.

There are a few counts of this clone. V usage is TRBV7-6 and J usage is TRBJ2-5; 9 positions agree with TRBD1. This CDR3 has 15 amino acids. Per the germline V gene, CDR1 is SGHVS and CDR2 is FNYEAQ. V was clipped by 1 base and J by 5 bases; unmatched bases: 5. DNA for the CDR3: TGTGCCAGCAGCTTAGTACCAGGACAGGGGGAGACCCAGTACTTC. As protein: CASSLVPGQGETQYF. Full variable domain (missing parts from reference TRBV7-6 and TRBJ2-5): GAGVSQSPRYKVTKRGQDVALRCDPISGHVSLYWYRQALGQGPEFLTYFNYEAQQDKSGLPNDRFSAERPEGSISTLTIQRTEQRDSAMYRCASSLVPGQGETQYFGPGTRLLVL.